This T cell receptor (beta chain) was retrieved from a study of blood T cells in healthy people across ages. A second PCR, run for about 7 to 11 cycles, used a sample-barcoded 5' primer plus a J-beta primer mix. Using its own MiXCR run on the 5' RACE reads, TCRdb lists one record per CDR3 protein. The table has approximately 960,000 distinct CDR3 sequences, 25% to 35% seen once; the top ten hold 10% to 13%. Researchers collected 7.5 to 10 milliliters of peripheral blood from every single donor. This clonotype was detected a few times. CDR1 MRHNA and CDR2 SNTAGT come from the germline V gene. The CDR3 contains 18 residues. This sample also appeared in a second study, on T cells of mothers and their children.

The sequenced material came from blood. This receptor was taken from a woman between 35 and 50 years old in good health. This chain connects TRBV6-4 to TRBJ2-1; 14 nucleotides align to TRBD2. Gene TRBJ2-7 matches the end of the DNA better, so the J call may be wrong. In DNA form, the CDR3 reads TGTGCCAGCAGTAACGCCGGACTAGCGGGAGGCTCCTACAATGAGCAGTACTTC. Protein product: CASSNAGLAGGSYNEQYF.